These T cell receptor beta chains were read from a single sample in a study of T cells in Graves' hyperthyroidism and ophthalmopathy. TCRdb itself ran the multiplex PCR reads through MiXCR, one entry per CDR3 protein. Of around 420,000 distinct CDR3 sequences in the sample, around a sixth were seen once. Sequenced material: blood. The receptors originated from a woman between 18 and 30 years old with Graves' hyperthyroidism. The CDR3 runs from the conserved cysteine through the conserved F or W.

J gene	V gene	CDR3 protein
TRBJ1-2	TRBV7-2	CASSLTGTGGDGYTF
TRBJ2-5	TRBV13	CASSDGLAGVETQYF
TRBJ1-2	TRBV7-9	CASSLSRGYTF
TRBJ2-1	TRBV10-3	CAISESSGAYNEQFF
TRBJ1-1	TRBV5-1	CASTPGGTNTEAFF
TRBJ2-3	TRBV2	CASKGDPGLAGSWDTQYF
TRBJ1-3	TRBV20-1	CSARPGQGRHSTSGNTIYF
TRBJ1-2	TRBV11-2	CASSLGPLGGYTF
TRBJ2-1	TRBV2	CASSEALLGVRGREFVNEQFF
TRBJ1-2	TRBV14	CASSQGGIYGYTF
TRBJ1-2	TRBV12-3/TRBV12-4	CASSAPGTWGYGYTF
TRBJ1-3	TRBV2	CASSAYREGTIYF
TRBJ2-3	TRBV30	CAWAKREGTDTQYF
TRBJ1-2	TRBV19	CASSTHNGYTF
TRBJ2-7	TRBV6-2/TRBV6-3	CASSNRDRGYEQYF
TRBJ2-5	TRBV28	CASSPTGGYQETQYF
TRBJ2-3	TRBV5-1	CASSLAAGLSFSTDTQYF
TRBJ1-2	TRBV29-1	CSVDGGGGMDYGYTF
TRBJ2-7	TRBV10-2	CASSAHTPNSYEQYF
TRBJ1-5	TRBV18	CASSPQGKNQPQHF
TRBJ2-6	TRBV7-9	CASSLSGASTSGANVLTF
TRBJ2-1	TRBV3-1	CASSQDGWEQFF